A selection of T cell receptor beta chains follows, all from one sample in a study of blood T cell repertoires in COVID-19. The assay was immunoSEQ multiplex PCR, and TCRdb's table has in-frame clones only and misses some. Of more than 25,000 clones in the sample, 90% were seen once. The sequenced sample consisted of peripheral blood. The receptors here all came from a man in his 70s with active or convalescent COVID-19. The CDR3 runs from the conserved cysteine through the conserved F or W. A D gene is named only where the DNA matches it firmly. For some rows the clone size is stated as once, few or many, or as a class when expanded; others skip it.

v_call: TRBV28; d_call: -; clone_size: once; j_call: TRBJ2-3; cdr3_aa: CASRSAGTQYF; cdr3_nt: TGTGCCAGCAGGTCAGCGGGTACGCAGTATTTT
v_call: TRBV24-1; d_call: -; clone_size: -; j_call: TRBJ1-2; cdr3_aa: CATSDRGSRYNGYTF; cdr3_nt: TGTGCCACCAGTGATCGTGGGAGTAGGTACAATGGCTACACCTTC
v_call: TRBV10-3; d_call: TRBD1; clone_size: -; j_call: TRBJ1-1; cdr3_aa: CALSRGVNTEAFF; cdr3_nt: TGTGCCTTAAGCAGGGGGGTGAACACTGAAGCTTTCTTT
v_call: TRBV12-3/TRBV12-4; d_call: -; clone_size: -; j_call: TRBJ1-2; cdr3_aa: CASRPGNNYGYTF; cdr3_nt: TGTGCCAGCAGACCCGGGAACAACTATGGCTACACCTTC
v_call: TRBV10-3; d_call: -; clone_size: -; j_call: TRBJ1-1; cdr3_aa: CAISPAGGNTEAFF; cdr3_nt: TGTGCCATCAGTCCTGCCGGGGGGAACACTGAAGCTTTCTTT
v_call: TRBV7-8; d_call: -; clone_size: -; j_call: TRBJ1-6; cdr3_aa: CASSLQGPSPLHF; cdr3_nt: TGTGCCAGCAGCTTACAGGGCCCATCACCCCTCCACTTT
v_call: TRBV12-3/TRBV12-4; d_call: -; clone_size: once; j_call: TRBJ2-5; cdr3_aa: CASSFGETQYF; cdr3_nt: TGTGCCAGCAGTTTCGGAGAGACCCAGTACTTC
v_call: TRBV5-4; d_call: -; clone_size: once; j_call: TRBJ2-1; cdr3_aa: CASSPVKGIYNEQFF; cdr3_nt: TGTGCCAGTAGCCCGGTCAAGGGGATCTACAATGAGCAGTTCTTC
v_call: TRBV2; d_call: TRBD1; clone_size: once; j_call: TRBJ1-2; cdr3_aa: CASRANRGTNYGYTF; cdr3_nt: TGTGCCAGCAGGGCTAACAGGGGGACTAACTATGGCTACACCTTC
v_call: TRBV5-1; d_call: -; clone_size: -; j_call: TRBJ2-2; cdr3_aa: CASSLVPVSGELFF; cdr3_nt: TGCGCCAGCAGCTTGGTTCCGGTTAGCGGGGAGCTGTTTTTT
v_call: TRBV5-5; d_call: -; clone_size: -; j_call: TRBJ1-5; cdr3_aa: CASSGGTVADQPQHF; cdr3_nt: TGTGCCAGCAGCGGCGGGACGGTGGCGGATCAGCCCCAGCATTTT
v_call: TRBV10-3; d_call: -; clone_size: few; j_call: TRBJ1-6; cdr3_aa: CAITPGSSYNSPLHF; cdr3_nt: TGTGCCATCACCCCGGGGAGCTCCTATAATTCACCCCTCCACTTT
v_call: TRBV27; d_call: TRBD1; clone_size: -; j_call: TRBJ1-1; cdr3_aa: CASSLIGTGEAFF; cdr3_nt: TGTGCCAGCAGCCTCATCGGGACAGGGGAAGCTTTCTTT
v_call: TRBV4-3; d_call: TRBD2; clone_size: -; j_call: TRBJ2-3; cdr3_aa: CASSQEAITSGGTDTQYF; cdr3_nt: TGCGCCAGCAGCCAAGAGGCCATTACTAGCGGGGGCACAGATACGCAGTATTTT
v_call: TRBV5-6; d_call: TRBD2; clone_size: -; j_call: TRBJ2-5; cdr3_aa: CASSRRTSGGYQETQYF; cdr3_nt: TGTGCCAGCAGCCGGCGGACTAGCGGGGGGTACCAAGAGACCCAGTACTTC
v_call: TRBV29-1; d_call: TRBD2; clone_size: -; j_call: TRBJ2-7; cdr3_aa: CSVEDGGGAFEQYF; cdr3_nt: TGCAGCGTTGAAGATGGCGGGGGGGCCTTCGAGCAGTACTTC
v_call: TRBV9; d_call: -; clone_size: -; j_call: TRBJ1-1; cdr3_aa: CASSPHRDHTEAFF; cdr3_nt: TGTGCCAGCAGCCCTCACAGGGACCACACTGAAGCTTTCTTT
v_call: TRBV5-4; d_call: TRBD1; clone_size: -; j_call: TRBJ1-1; cdr3_aa: CASSLGPGGTGTEAFF; cdr3_nt: TGTGCCAGCAGCTTGGGCCCAGGGGGTACAGGAACTGAAGCTTTCTTT